This T cell receptor beta chain was documented in a study of T cells after posttransplantation cyclophosphamide. Germline loops: CDR1 SGHVS, CDR2 FQNEAQ. The CDR3 contains 20 residues. V was clipped by 2 bases and J by 5 bases, with 30 bases between them. Methotrexate plus calcineurin inhibitor accompanied controls' myeloablative marrow transplants; sampling was 1 year later. The repertoire was sequenced with immunoSEQ multiplex PCR; TCRdb's copy has only in-frame clones and lacks some. This table holds a few thousand clones, about 73% found once. The chain employs TRBV7-8 and TRBJ2-5; D possibly corresponds to TRBD2 (6 bases). This material consisted of PBMCs, taken 321 days after allogeneic stem cell transplant with calcineurin inhibitor and methotrexate. This TCR derives from a female patient between 50 and 59 years old who received an allogeneic stem cell transplant from an unrelated donor, was CMV-positive, and had acute and chronic GVHD. Some T cells may trace back to the graft donor. CDR3 DNA: TGTGCCAGCAGCTTATCATTATTGGCGGGGAAGGGATATCGGGGGGAGACCCAGTACTTC. It yields the protein CASSLSLLAGKGYRGETQYF.